The source of this T cell receptor beta chain is a study of cytomegalovirus exposure and HLA in healthy donors. As for the study in general: Out of 398 genotyped donors, 81% belonged to the Caucasian-associated ancestry cluster.

It was with 60 Vbeta and 13 Jbeta primers that the PCR ran. TCRdb's table, derived via immunoSEQ multiplex PCR, lists solely in-frame clones and lacks some. This sample has about 43,000 clones, with roughly 60% found just once. V was shortened by 4 bases and J by 0 bases, with 11 bases between the two germline ends. CDR3 size: 16 residues. Germline V gene sequence: CDR1 SGHDT, CDR2 YYEEEE. The sequence was collected from a human donor in good health. Sequenced: PBMCs. J is TRBJ1-6 and V is TRBV5-6; unclear D gene. This CDR3 is CASSGDASSYNSPLHF. The CDR3, as DNA: TGTGCCAGCAGCGGAGATGCGAGCTCCTATAATTCACCCCTCCACTTT.